This paragraph reports one T cell receptor beta chain. This record comes from a study of graft-versus-host responses after intestinal transplantation. V trimming: 8 bases; J trimming: 0 bases; junction bases outside the gene matches: 7. There are 16 residues in the CDR3. Per germline, CDR1 LNHDA and CDR2 SQIVND (reference sequence). The table came from immunoSEQ multiplex PCR; TCRdb's copy has only in-frame clones and leaves some out. In the table there are around 30,000 clones, approximately 93% of which are singletons. Sequencing used PBMCs, obtained 66 days after intestinal transplant. The clonotype was recovered from a human patient who received an intestinal transplant, so some T cells may come from the graft donor. The chain has TRBV19 and TRBJ2-7; TRBD2 matches at 13 bases. CDR3 loop: CASGTSGIRSSYEQYF. In DNA, the CDR3 is TGTGCCAGTGGGACTAGCGGGATACGGAGCTCCTACGAGCAGTACTTC.